This TCR beta chain was recorded in a study of T-cell memory formation after mild COVID-19. Study outcomes and limitations: Researchers found some responding clones in pre-infection memory, a sign that cross-reactive memory joined.

This clonotype was detected ten times or more. What it binds is unknown. Germline-derived CDR1 and CDR2 are KGHSH and LQKENI. The ends were cut back, 3 bases at V and 5 bases at J, with 4 bases in the middle. The CDR3 runs 11 residues. TCRdb ran MiXCR on the 5' RACE reads and lists one entry per CDR3 protein. The table has approximately 570,000 distinct CDR3 sequences, roughly 18% seen once. Sample: PBMCs or a T cell subset sorted from them (not recorded which). The rearrangement links TRBV18 to TRBJ2-5; the D is unclear. This TCR was recovered from an adult woman who had mild COVID-19 (a few samples of this study predate the infection). Cell type and time point are not known. DNA for the CDR3: TGTGCCAGCTCACCGGCGGAGACCCAGTACTTC. Residues: CASSPAETQYF.